What follows are 13 T cell receptor beta chains derived from one specimen sequenced in a study of shared clonotypes between healthy human individuals. Sequenced by immunoSEQ multiplex PCR; TCRdb stores in-frame clones only, minus some. The sample gives around 2.5 million clones, 80% to 95% of which show up once; around 0.4% is in the top ten. Sequencing input: naive CD4+ T cells from PBMCs. Subset given: CD45RA+ positively selected. Source of these receptors: a man younger than 35 in good health. Some clones in this sample may be carry-over from other donors' samples.

This chain connects TRBV5-4 to TRBJ2-5; D not certain. Deletions cut 0 bases from V and 2 bases from J, with 11 bases between. CDR3 length equals 15 residues. Germline V gene data show CDR1 as SGHNT and CDR2 as YYREEE (reference sequence). This chain's CDR3 is CASSLGLAKQETQYF. DNA of the CDR3: TGTGCCAGCAGCTTGGGTCTGGCGAAACAAGAGACCCAGTACTTC.

This sequence joins TRBV9 and TRBJ2-4; no clear D. This CDR3 comprises 16 residues. The germline CDR1 and CDR2 sequences are SGDLS and YYNGEE. Trimming removed 3 bases at V and 3 bases at J, with 16 bases between. CDR3 in DNA: TGTGCCAGCAGCGCCCAACCTGGGGAAGGCAAAAACATTCAGTACTTC. This codes for CASSAQPGEGKNIQYF.

Written as DNA, the CDR3 is TGCGCCAGCAGCTTGGGGATGAGTGGGGGTCAGCCCCAGCATTTT. Its translation is CASSLGMSGGQPQHF. The chain is built from TRBV5-1 and TRBJ1-5, with D possibly being TRBD1 (5 bases). V lost 0 bases and J 6 bases, leaving 13 bases between the germline ends. Germline CDR1 SGHRS, CDR2 YFSETQ. The CDR3 loop spans 15 amino acids.

The V gene is TRBV2, the J gene TRBJ2-7, with a possible D match to TRBD2 (6 bases). The CDR3 has 15 residues. Deletions cut 4 bases from V and 0 bases from J, with 13 bases between. From germline, CDR1 is SNHLY and CDR2 FYNNEI. The CDR3 loop reads CASSGGRDFSYEQYF. The CDR3 DNA follows: TGTGCCAGCAGTGGCGGCCGGGACTTCTCCTACGAGCAGTACTTC.

The V call is TRBV6-1, the J call TRBJ2-7, with TRBD1 matching 10 bases. V dropped 6 bases and J dropped 2; count of bases not matched to a gene: 7. CDR3 length: 15 residues. Germline CDR1 is MNHNS and CDR2 is SASEGT. This CDR3 reads CASSELGQGTYEQYF. In nucleotides, the CDR3 is TGTGCCAGCAGCGAATTGGGACAGGGGACCTACGAGCAGTACTTC.

This chain joins TRBV19 and TRBJ2-1; 13 bases are shared with TRBD2. The CDR3 is 14 residues long. Looked up from germline, CDR1 is LNHDA and CDR2 is SQIVND (reference sequence). V was clipped by 6 bases and J by 13 bases; unmatched bases: 9. As DNA, the CDR3 is TGTGCCAGTAGGCCAGGACTAGCGGGGGCCCACCAGTTCTTC. As protein: CASRPGLAGAHQFF.

J is TRBJ2-2 and V is TRBV7-9; D might be TRBD1 (5 bases). Deletions cut 5 bases from V and 6 bases from J, with 16 bases between. The CDR3 runs 15 residues. CDR1 is SEHNR, CDR2 FQNEAQ, per germline (reference sequence). The CDR3 DNA reads as TGTGCCAGCAGCCCCCAGGGTTTGAATGCCGGGGAGCTGTTTTTT. This translates into CASSPQGLNAGELFF.

The chain combines TRBV28 with TRBJ1-1; the D gene is possibly TRBD1 (6 bases). The CDR3 has 17 amino acids. V lost 5 bases to trimming and J lost 1 base, with 20 bases between them. Germline V CDR1 and CDR2: MDHEN, SYDVKM. CDR3 nucleotide sequence: TGTGCCAGCAGTCCCCTGCTGTCCTGGGGGCCGAACACTGAAGCTTTCTTT. This codes for CASSPLLSWGPNTEAFF.

CDR3 protein: CASSISGTLLGEQYF. CDR3 DNA: TGCGCCAGCAGCATTAGCGGGACCCTTCTTGGCGAGCAGTACTTC. This chain joins TRBV5-1 and TRBJ2-7; 8 nucleotides agree with TRBD2. After removal of 4 bases from V and 6 bases from J, the junction contained 12 bases not matched to a gene. The CDR3 covers 15 residues. Germline V gene data show CDR1 as SGHRS and CDR2 as YFSETQ.

J is TRBJ2-3 and V is TRBV10-2; TRBD2 agrees at 10 bases. Germline trimming cut 0 bases from V and 7 bases from J; bases unmatched to any gene: 7. Germline V gives CDR1 WSHSY, CDR2 SAAADI. This CDR3 has 16 residues. DNA for the CDR3: TGCGCCAGCAGTGAGTCGAGCGGGAGGGCCTTACATACGCAGTATTTT. Protein: CASSESSGRALHTQYF.

The chain is built from TRBV5-4 and TRBJ2-1, with D possibly matching TRBD2 (6 bases). Germline CDR1 and CDR2: SGHNT and YYREEE (reference sequence). V gave up 1 base and J gave up 8 bases, with 16 bases separating them. The CDR3 is 15 amino acids. CDR3 protein: CASSLRRGPSDEQFF. CDR3 DNA: TGTGCCAGCAGCTTGAGGAGGGGACCCAGCGATGAGCAGTTCTTC.

J is TRBJ2-2 and V is TRBV28, with a tentative D call TRBD1 (5 bases). The CDR3 consists of 12 residues. Per the germline V gene, CDR1 is MDHEN and CDR2 is SYDVKM. The CDR3 is CGTQKNTGELFF. Here the CDR3 DNA reads TGTGGGACACAGAAGAACACCGGGGAGCTGTTTTTT.

V gene TRBV19 combines with J gene TRBJ2-7, with 7 bases lining up with TRBD2. Germline-derived CDR1 and CDR2 are LNHDA and SQIVND (reference sequence). Losses at the gene ends were 11 bases for V and 4 bases for J; bases not matched to a gene: 11. This CDR3 has 13 residues. CDR3 sequence reads: CAFPGEGRYEQYF. CDR3 nucleotide sequence: TGTGCCTTCCCCGGGGAGGGCAGGTACGAGCAGTACTTC.